The 5 T cell receptor beta chains in this list originate from one sample, sequenced in a study of blood T cells in healthy people across ages (dated by TCRdb to about 2015). Library preparation employed 5' RACE. Data came from an Illumina HiSeq 2500. A second PCR of roughly 7 to 11 cycles was performed with a sample-barcoded 5' primer and a J-beta primer mix. TCRdb reran the public reads through fastp at Q25 and MiXCR, keeping productive beta chains. Here each entry gathers all rows of one CDR3 protein and keeps the most common genes and DNA. This sample gives some 1.5 million distinct CDR3 sequences in total; roughly 27% of them show up just once. The ten largest clones take up roughly 8% of the sample. The sample was blood. Receptors originate from a woman aged 30 to 39 in good health.

The rearrangement uses TRBV20-1 and TRBJ2-7; D is unresolved. Germline V lookup: CDR1 DFQATT, CDR2 SNEGSKA (reference sequence). Trimming removed 7 bases at V and 7 bases at J, with 11 bases between. The CDR3 runs to 10 residues. The CDR3 DNA is TGCAGTGTCCTAGGACGGGAGCAGTACTTC. Amino acid sequence: CSVLGREQYF.

The genes are TRBV25-1 and TRBJ1-2; 9 bases are shared with TRBD1. Germline V CDR1 and CDR2: MGHDK, SYGVNS. The CDR3 extends over 15 amino acids. After removal of 5 bases from V and 4 bases from J, the junction contained 8 bases not matched to a gene. The DNA of the CDR3 is TGTGCCAGCAGTACCCTTGGACAGGGGATCTATGGCTACACCTTC. Amino acids: CASSTLGQGIYGYTF.

V and J are TRBV12-3 or TRBV12-4 and TRBJ2-1; 8 positions agree with TRBD1. The junction had 13 bases not matched to a gene; V was cut back by 3 bases and J by 9 bases. The CDR3 is made up of 16 amino acids. CDR3 amino acids: CASSFKGQGARGEQFF. The CDR3 DNA reads as TGTGCCAGCAGTTTTAAAGGCCAGGGGGCGCGTGGTGAGCAGTTCTTC.

The chain has TRBV10-2 and TRBJ2-5; a possible D gene is TRBD2 (6 bases). Trimming removed 4 bases at V and 2 bases at J, with 17 bases between. The CDR3 loop spans 16 amino acids. Germline V lookup: CDR1 WSHSY, CDR2 SAAADI. The CDR3 coding sequence is TGCGCCAGCAGTGCCCTCTCCGGGGCGGGGCAAGAGACCCAGTACTTC. Its protein product is CASSALSGAGQETQYF.

This chain connects TRBV7-2 to TRBJ2-5, with D perhaps TRBD1 (6 bases). The CDR3 runs to 16 residues. V was trimmed by 5 bases and J by 4 bases, leaving 20 bases between them. Germline V gene data show CDR1 as SGHTA and CDR2 as FQGNSA. CDR3 DNA sequence: TGTGCCAGCAGCGCCCAAACAGGGTCGATTGGAGAGACCCAGTACTTC. It yields the protein CASSAQTGSIGETQYF.